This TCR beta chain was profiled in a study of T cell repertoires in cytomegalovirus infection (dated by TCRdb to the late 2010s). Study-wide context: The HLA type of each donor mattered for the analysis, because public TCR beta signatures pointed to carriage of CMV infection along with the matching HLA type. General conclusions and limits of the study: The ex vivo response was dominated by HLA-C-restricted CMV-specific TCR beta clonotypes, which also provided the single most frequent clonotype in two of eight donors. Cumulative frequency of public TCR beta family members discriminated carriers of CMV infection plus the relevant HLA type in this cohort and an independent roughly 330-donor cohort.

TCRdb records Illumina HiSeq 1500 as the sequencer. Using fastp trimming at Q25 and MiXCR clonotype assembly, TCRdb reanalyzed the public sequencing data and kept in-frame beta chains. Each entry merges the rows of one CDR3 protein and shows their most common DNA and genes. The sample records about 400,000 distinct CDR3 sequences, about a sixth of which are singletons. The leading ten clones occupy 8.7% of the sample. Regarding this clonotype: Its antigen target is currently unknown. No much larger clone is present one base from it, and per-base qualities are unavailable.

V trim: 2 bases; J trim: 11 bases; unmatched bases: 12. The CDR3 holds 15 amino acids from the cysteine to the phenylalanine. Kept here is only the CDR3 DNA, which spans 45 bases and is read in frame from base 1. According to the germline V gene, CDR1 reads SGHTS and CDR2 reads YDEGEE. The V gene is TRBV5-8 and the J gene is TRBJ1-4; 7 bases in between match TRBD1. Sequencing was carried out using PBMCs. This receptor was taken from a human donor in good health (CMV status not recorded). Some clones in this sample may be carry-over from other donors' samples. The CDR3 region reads CASSFLRDRVGKLFF. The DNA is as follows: TGTGCCAGCAGCTTCTTACGGGACAGAGTAGGGAAACTGTTTTTT.